This is a list of T cell receptor beta chains from one sample in a study of T cells in localized non-small cell lung cancer. The table came from immunoSEQ multiplex PCR; TCRdb's copy has only in-frame clones and leaves some out. The sample shows about 53,000 clones, approximately 83% of them seen only once. Sequencing used peripheral blood mononuclear cells, obtained before any cancer treatment. Receptor source: a man aged 40 to 70 with stage III lung adenocarcinoma. The CDR3 runs from the conserved cysteine through the conserved F or W. D genes are given only for firm matches. Some rows have no size entry. The others give once, few or many, or a class for an expanded clone.

abundance	v_gene	d_gene	j_gene	CDR3nt	CDR3aa
.	TRBV6-6	TRBD2	TRBJ2-5	TGTGCCAGCAGGCCTGGGACTAGCGGGGAGACCCAGTACTTC	CASRPGTSGETQYF
.	TRBV4-3	TRBD1	TRBJ1-2	TGCGCCAGCAGCCAAAGGACCCTCGAGGGACAGTACTATGGCTACACCTTC	CASSQRTLEGQYYGYTF
once	TRBV6-6	TRBD2	TRBJ2-7	TGTGCCAGCAGTACCTTCGCTAGCGGGGGGAGAGAGCAGTACTTC	CASSTFASGGREQYF
.	TRBV28	.	TRBJ1-2	TGTGCCAGCGATAATGGTGCCTATGGCTACACCTTC	CASDNGAYGYTF
.	TRBV5-1	.	TRBJ1-2	TGCGCCAGCAGCTTTCTCCGGCCCTTC	CASSFLRPF
.	TRBV13	.	TRBJ1-2	TGTGCCAGCAGCCCCCGCAGGGACTATGGCTACACCTTC	CASSPRRDYGYTF
few	TRBV5-1	.	TRBJ2-1	TGCGCCAGCAGCTCAACAGAATACAATGAGCAGTTCTTC	CASSSTEYNEQFF
.	TRBV5-6	.	TRBJ1-1	TGTGCCAGCAGCTCGGCGGGGGGCATGAGTGAAGCTTTCTTT	CASSSAGGMSEAFF
.	TRBV11-3	.	TRBJ2-7	TGTGCCAGCAGCTTAGGGACCTCCTACGAGCAGTACTTC	CASSLGTSYEQYF
.	TRBV4-1	.	TRBJ2-3	TGCGCCAGCAGCCAAGTAGAGGGACCAGATACGCAGTATTTT	CASSQVEGPDTQYF
.	TRBV28	TRBD1	TRBJ1-4	TGTGCCAGCAGTTTAGCGGGACAGGTTAATGAAAAACTGTTTTTT	CASSLAGQVNEKLFF
.	TRBV11-2	.	TRBJ1-1	TGTGCCAGCAGCTTAGAGGGCAGGGCTGACACTGAAGCTTTCTTT	CASSLEGRADTEAFF
.	TRBV6-1	TRBD1	TRBJ1-1	TGTGCCAGCACCACGGACAGGGTCACTGAAGCTTTCTTT	CASTTDRVTEAFF
.	TRBV28	.	TRBJ2-1	TGTGCCAGCAGTTCCCCTCAGGAGCACAATGAGCAGTTCTTC	CASSSPQEHNEQFF
.	TRBV5-4	.	TRBJ2-6	TGTGCCAGCAGCTTGGGTGGATCTGGGGCCAACGTCCTGACTTTC	CASSLGGSGANVLTF
.	TRBV6-6	.	TRBJ2-2	TGTGCCAGCAGTTACTCGCCAGGGCAGACCGGGGAGCTGTTTTTT	CASSYSPGQTGELFF
once	TRBV7-7	.	TRBJ2-5	TGTGCCAGCAGCCAGACTCCCCAGGGGGAGACCCAGTACTTC	CASSQTPQGETQYF
.	TRBV7-3	.	TRBJ2-3	TGTGCCAGCAGCGCCGATACTAGGGAGACGCAGTATTTT	CASSADTRETQYF
.	TRBV6-5	.	TRBJ1-2	TGTGCCAGCAGTTCAGGGCCGACCTATGGCTACACCTTC	CASSSGPTYGYTF
.	TRBV5-1	.	TRBJ2-5	TGCGCCAGCAGCTTGTTAGGCGGGGCCCAAGAGACCCAGTACTTC	CASSLLGGAQETQYF
.	TRBV11-3	TRBD1	TRBJ1-1	TGTGCCAGCAGCCTACAGGGGGCGAACACTGAAGCTTTCTTT	CASSLQGANTEAFF
.	TRBV9	TRBD1	TRBJ2-2	TGTGCCAGCAGCCGGGACAGGTTAACCGGGGAGCTGTTTTTT	CASSRDRLTGELFF
.	TRBV18	.	TRBJ2-7	TGTGCCAGCTCACCTGGACGGCGCAGCGAGCAGTACTTC	CASSPGRRSEQYF
.	TRBV7-9	.	TRBJ2-2	TGTGCCAGCAGACCAAGTCCCTCTGAGCTGTTTTTT	CASRPSPSELFF
.	TRBV4-1	.	TRBJ2-3	TGCGCCAGCAGCCAACCCCCCGAGGGAGATACGCAGTATTTT	CASSQPPEGDTQYF
.	TRBV9	TRBD2	TRBJ2-7	TGTGCCAGCAGCGTAGCGGCTAGCGGTTCCTACGAGCAGTACTTC	CASSVAASGSYEQYF
.	TRBV10-1	.	TRBJ2-2	TGCGCCAGCAGCTCGGGACAGAACACCGGGGAGCTGTTTTTT	CASSSGQNTGELFF
.	TRBV13	.	TRBJ2-7	TGTGCCAGCAGCGCCGAGGGGAACACCTACGAGCAGTACTTC	CASSAEGNTYEQYF
.	TRBV6-5	.	TRBJ1-1	TGTGCCAGCAGCCAATCCTCAGGTTCGAACACTGAAGCTTTCTTT	CASSQSSGSNTEAFF
.	TRBV5-1	.	TRBJ2-5	TGCGCCAGCAGCTTGAGTTACGAGACCCAGTACTTC	CASSLSYETQYF
.	TRBV30	.	TRBJ2-3	TGTGCCTGGAGTACAGACAGAGCGCAGTATTTT	CAWSTDRAQYF
.	TRBV5-6	TRBD1	TRBJ1-2	TGTGCCAGCAGTCCGGGACAGGGGGACTATGGCTACACCTTC	CASSPGQGDYGYTF
.	TRBV5-1	TRBD1	TRBJ2-7	TGCGCCAGCAGCTTGGTTCTAGGGACAGGGGAGCGCTACGAGCAGTACTTC	CASSLVLGTGERYEQYF
.	TRBV9	.	TRBJ1-1	TGTGCCAGCAGCGTATTTAGCGGGGCGCCGGCTTTCTTT	CASSVFSGAPAFF
once	TRBV10-3	.	TRBJ2-3	TGTGCCATCAGTGAGGGGGAAGGTACGCAGTATTTT	CAISEGEGTQYF
.	TRBV11-3	TRBD2	TRBJ2-1	TGTGCCAGCAGCCTCCTGGCGGGGGACTCCTACAATGAGCAGTTCTTC	CASSLLAGDSYNEQFF
.	TRBV6-5	TRBD1	TRBJ2-5	TGTGCCAGCAGTTATCCGGGACAGGGGGGTCCCCAGTACTTC	CASSYPGQGGPQYF
.	TRBV7-2	.	TRBJ2-5	TGTGCCAGCAGCTTAAATAGTGGGAAAGAGACCCAGTACTTC	CASSLNSGKETQYF
.	TRBV7-9	.	TRBJ1-5	TGTGCCAGCAGCCCCGAGGGAGGCTTAGGCAATCAGCCCCAGCATTTT	CASSPEGGLGNQPQHF
.	TRBV11-2	TRBD1	TRBJ1-1	TGTGCCAGCAGCTCCATTCCGGGACAGGGCACTGAAGCTTTCTTT	CASSSIPGQGTEAFF
.	TRBV11-2	.	TRBJ2-1	TGTGCCAGCAGCTCCCGACAGGACTACAACGGTGAGCAGTTCTTC	CASSSRQDYNGEQFF
.	TRBV5-1	.	TRBJ1-2	TGCGCCAGCAGTTCTTACGAGGGATATAAGGGCTACACCTTC	CASSSYEGYKGYTF